Each of the 3 T cell receptor beta chains below was sequenced from the same sample in a study of T cell repertoires and HLA-DP antigens. No antigen has been identified for these receptors. The assay was immunoSEQ multiplex PCR, and TCRdb's table has in-frame clones only and misses some. The sample records over 60,000 clones, about 82% being singletons. Sequenced material: CD4+ T cells from PBMCs. The receptor source for this set is a man aged 60 to 75 in good health and CMV-seronegative.

This CDR3 reads CASSPIRGRGGTYEQYF. The CDR3 bases are TGTGCCAGCAGCCCAATCAGGGGGCGGGGTGGAACCTACGAGCAGTACTTC. V is TRBV11-2 and J is TRBJ2-7; 8 nucleotides agree with TRBD1. Unmatched junction bases numbered 14, after V lost 5 bases and J lost 2 bases. CDR3 length: 17 amino acids. Germline CDR1 reads SGHAT; CDR2 reads FQNNGV.

This chain connects TRBV5-4 to TRBJ2-3; D not certain. Germline V gene lookup returns CDR1 SGHNT and CDR2 YYREEE (reference sequence). Between the trimmed V and J ends, which lost 4 bases and 4 bases, there was a span of 13 bases. The CDR3 sequence is 14 residues long. In nucleotides, the CDR3 is TGTGCCAGCAGCCTCGAACTTTTAGCAGATACGCAGTATTTT. It translates to CASSLELLADTQYF.

The genes are TRBV5-5 and TRBJ2-3, with 8 bases that match TRBD2. Trimming removed 4 bases from V and 2 bases from J; junction bases left unmatched: 12. CDR1 and CDR2 (germline): SGHKS, YYEKEE (reference sequence). The CDR3 runs to 17 residues. The CDR3 reads CASSGRLSGSSTDTQYF. The CDR3 DNA sequence: TGTGCCAGCAGCGGGCGACTGAGCGGGAGTTCCACAGATACGCAGTATTTT.